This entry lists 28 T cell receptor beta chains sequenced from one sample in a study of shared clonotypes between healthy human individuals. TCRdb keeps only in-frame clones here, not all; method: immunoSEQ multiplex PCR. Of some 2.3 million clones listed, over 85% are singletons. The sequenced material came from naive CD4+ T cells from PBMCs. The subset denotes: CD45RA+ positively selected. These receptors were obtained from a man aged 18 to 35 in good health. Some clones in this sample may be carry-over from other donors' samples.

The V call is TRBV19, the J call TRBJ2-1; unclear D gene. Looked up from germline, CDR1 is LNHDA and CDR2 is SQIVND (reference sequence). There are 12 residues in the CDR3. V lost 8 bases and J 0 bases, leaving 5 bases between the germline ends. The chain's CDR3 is CASPISYNEQFF. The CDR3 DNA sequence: TGTGCCAGTCCTATCTCCTACAATGAGCAGTTCTTC.

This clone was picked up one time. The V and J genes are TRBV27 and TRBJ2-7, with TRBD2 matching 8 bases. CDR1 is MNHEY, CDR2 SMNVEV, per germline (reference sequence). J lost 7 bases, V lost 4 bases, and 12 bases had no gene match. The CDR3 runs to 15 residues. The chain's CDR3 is CASSSQTSVVSEQYF. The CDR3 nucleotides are TGTGCCAGCAGTTCCCAGACTAGCGTAGTCTCGGAGCAGTACTTC.

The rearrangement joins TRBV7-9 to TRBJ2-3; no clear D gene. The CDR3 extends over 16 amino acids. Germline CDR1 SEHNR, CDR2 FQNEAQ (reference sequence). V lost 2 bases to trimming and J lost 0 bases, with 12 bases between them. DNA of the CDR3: TGTGCCAGCAGCTTAAAAGCTGGAGTTAGCACAGATACGCAGTATTTT. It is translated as CASSLKAGVSTDTQYF.

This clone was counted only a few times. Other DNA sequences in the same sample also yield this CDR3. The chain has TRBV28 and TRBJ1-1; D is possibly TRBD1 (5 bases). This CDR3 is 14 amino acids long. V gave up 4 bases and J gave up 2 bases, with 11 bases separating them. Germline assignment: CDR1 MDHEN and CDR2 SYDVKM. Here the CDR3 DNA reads TGTGCCAGCAGTTCGACGGGACTTAACACTGAAGCTTTCTTT. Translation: CASSSTGLNTEAFF.

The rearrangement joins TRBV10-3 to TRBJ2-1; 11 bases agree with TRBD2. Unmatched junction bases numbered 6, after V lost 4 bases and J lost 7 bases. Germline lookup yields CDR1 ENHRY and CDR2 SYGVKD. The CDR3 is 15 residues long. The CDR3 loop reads CAISVVAGGDNEQFF. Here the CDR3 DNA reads TGTGCCATCAGTGTGGTAGCGGGAGGGGATAATGAGCAGTTCTTC.

The DNA of the CDR3 is TGTGCCAGCAGCTTAAGCCTACAGGGTTGGAACATTCAGTACTTC. It translates to CASSLSLQGWNIQYF. The V gene is TRBV7-2, the J gene TRBJ2-4, with a tentative D call TRBD1 (6 bases). The ends were cut back, 2 bases at V and 7 bases at J, with 15 bases in the middle. The CDR3 loop spans 15 amino acids. Germline lookup yields CDR1 SGHTA and CDR2 FQGNSA.

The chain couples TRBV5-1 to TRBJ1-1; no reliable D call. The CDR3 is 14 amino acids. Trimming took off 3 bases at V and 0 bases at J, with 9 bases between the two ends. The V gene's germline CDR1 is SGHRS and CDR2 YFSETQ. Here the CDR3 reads CASSWGSMNTEAFF. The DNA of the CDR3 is TGCGCCAGCAGCTGGGGTTCCATGAACACTGAAGCTTTCTTT. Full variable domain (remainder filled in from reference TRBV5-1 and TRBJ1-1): KAGVTQTPRYLIKTRGQQVTLSCSPISGHRSVSWYQQTPGQGLQFLFEYFSETQRNKGNFPGRFSGRQFSNSRSEMNVSTLELGDSALYLCASSWGSMNTEAFFGQGTRLTVV.

Written as DNA, the CDR3 is TGTGCCACCCCGGGTGTAAACACTGAAGCTTTCTTT. Translated: CATPGVNTEAFF. The chain is built from TRBV28 and TRBJ1-1; D call uncertain. This CDR3 region has 12 residues. Trimming left V 10 bases short and J 2 bases short, with 11 bases between. Germline CDR1 reads MDHEN; CDR2 reads SYDVKM. Full variable domain (outside the CDR3, taken from reference TRBV28 and TRBJ1-1): DVKVTQSSRYLVKRTGEKVFLECVQDMDHENMFWYRQDPGLGLRLIYFSYDVKMKEKGDIPEGYSVSREKKERFSLILESASTNQTSMYLCATPGVNTEAFFGQGTRLTVV.

The CDR3 is CASSQLAGVRYEQYF. The CDR3 coding sequence is TGCGCCAGCAGCCAGCTAGCGGGAGTCAGGTACGAGCAGTACTTC. J is TRBJ2-7 and V is TRBV4-1; 10 bases fit TRBD2. The CDR3 totals 15 residues. The V gene end was trimmed by 3 bases and the J gene end by 4 bases; junction bases not matched to a gene: 6. CDR1 is MGHRA, CDR2 YSYEKL, per germline.

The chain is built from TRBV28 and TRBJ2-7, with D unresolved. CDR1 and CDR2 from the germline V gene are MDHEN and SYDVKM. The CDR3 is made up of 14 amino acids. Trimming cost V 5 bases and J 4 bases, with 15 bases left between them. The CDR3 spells CASSPTGPGYEQYF. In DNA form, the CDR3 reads TGTGCCAGCAGTCCCACCGGACCTGGATACGAGCAGTACTTC.

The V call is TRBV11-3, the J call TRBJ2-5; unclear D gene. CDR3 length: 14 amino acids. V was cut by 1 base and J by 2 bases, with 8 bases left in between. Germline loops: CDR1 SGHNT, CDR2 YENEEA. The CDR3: CASSLGLRQETQYF. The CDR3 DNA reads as TGTGCCAGCAGCTTAGGGCTAAGACAAGAGACCCAGTACTTC.

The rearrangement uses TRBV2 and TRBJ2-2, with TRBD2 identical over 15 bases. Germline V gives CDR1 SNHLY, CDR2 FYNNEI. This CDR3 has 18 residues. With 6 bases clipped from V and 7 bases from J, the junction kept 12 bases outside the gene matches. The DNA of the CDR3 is TGTGCCAGCAGGAGAGGACTAGCGGGAGGGCCTGAGGGCGGGGAGCTGTTTTTT. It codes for CASRRGLAGGPEGGELFF.

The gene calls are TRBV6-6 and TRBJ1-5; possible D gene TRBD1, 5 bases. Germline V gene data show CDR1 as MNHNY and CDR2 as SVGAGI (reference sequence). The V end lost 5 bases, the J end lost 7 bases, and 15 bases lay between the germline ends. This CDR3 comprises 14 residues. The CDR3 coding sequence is TGTGCCAGCAGTACCCAGACAGTTCGCCAGCCCCAGCATTTT. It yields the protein CASSTQTVRQPQHF.

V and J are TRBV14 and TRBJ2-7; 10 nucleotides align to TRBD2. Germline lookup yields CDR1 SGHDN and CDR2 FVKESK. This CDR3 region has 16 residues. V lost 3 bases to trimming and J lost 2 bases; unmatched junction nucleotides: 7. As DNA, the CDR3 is TGTGCCAGCAGCCAGACCGGGACTAGCGTTCCCTACGAGCAGTACTTC. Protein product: CASSQTGTSVPYEQYF.

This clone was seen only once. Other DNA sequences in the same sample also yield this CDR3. The CDR3 nucleotides are TGTGCCAGCAGCCGACTCCGAGATACGCAGTATTTT. Translated, it gives CASSRLRDTQYF. J is TRBJ2-3 and V is TRBV28; no clear D gene. The germline CDR1 and CDR2 sequences are MDHEN and SYDVKM. Trimming removed 6 bases at V and 5 bases at J, with 9 bases between. The CDR3 length is 12 residues.

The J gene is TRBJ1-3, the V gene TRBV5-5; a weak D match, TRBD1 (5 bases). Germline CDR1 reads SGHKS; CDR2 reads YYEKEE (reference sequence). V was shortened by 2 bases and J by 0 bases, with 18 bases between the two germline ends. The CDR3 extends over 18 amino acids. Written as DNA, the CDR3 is TGTGCCAGCAGCTTCCAACTTGGCGCCGGGGGCTCTGGAAACACCATATATTTT. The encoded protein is CASSFQLGAGGSGNTIYF.

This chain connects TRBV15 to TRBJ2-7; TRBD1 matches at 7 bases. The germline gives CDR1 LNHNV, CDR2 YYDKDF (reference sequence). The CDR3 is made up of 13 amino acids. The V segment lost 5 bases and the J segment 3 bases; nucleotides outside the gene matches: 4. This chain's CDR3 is CATSRGGNYEQYF. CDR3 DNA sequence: TGTGCCACCAGCCGAGGGGGCAACTACGAGCAGTACTTC.

The CDR3 region has the DNA TGTGCCAGCAGTTACGGCCCCGGCCGAGAAGCTTTCTTT. It yields the protein CASSYGPGREAFF. This rearrangement joins TRBV6-6 to TRBJ1-1; no definite D call. Germline assignment: CDR1 MNHNY and CDR2 SVGAGI (reference sequence). Between the trimmed V and J ends, which lost 2 bases and 8 bases, there was a span of 12 bases. This CDR3 comprises 13 residues.

The chain's CDR3 is CASSPGQGVAQPQHF. In nucleotides, the CDR3 is TGTGCCAGCTCGCCGGGACAGGGGGTTGCTCAGCCCCAGCATTTT. The chain couples TRBV18 to TRBJ1-5; 11 nucleotides match TRBD1. In germline, CDR1 is KGHSH, CDR2 LQKENI. Losses at the gene ends were 6 bases for V and 6 bases for J; bases not matched to a gene: 7. CDR3 length: 15 residues.

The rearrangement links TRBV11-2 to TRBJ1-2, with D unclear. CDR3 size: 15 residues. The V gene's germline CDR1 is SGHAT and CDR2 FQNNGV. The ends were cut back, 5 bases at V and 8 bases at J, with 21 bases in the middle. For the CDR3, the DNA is TGTGCCAGCAGCGCCACCGGCGGCACCTTGGCCGGCTACACCTTC. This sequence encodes CASSATGGTLAGYTF.

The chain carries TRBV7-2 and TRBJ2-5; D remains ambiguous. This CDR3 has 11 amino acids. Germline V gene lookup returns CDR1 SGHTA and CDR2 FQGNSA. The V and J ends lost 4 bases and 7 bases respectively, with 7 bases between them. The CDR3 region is CASSWDVTQYF. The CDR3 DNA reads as TGTGCCAGCAGCTGGGATGTGACCCAGTACTTC. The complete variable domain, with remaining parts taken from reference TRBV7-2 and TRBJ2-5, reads GAGVSQSPSNKVTEKGKDVELRCDPISGHTALYWYRQSLGQGLEFLIYFQGNSAPDKSGLPSDRFSAERTGGSVSTLTIQRTQQEDSAVYLCASSWDVTQYFGPGTRLLVL.

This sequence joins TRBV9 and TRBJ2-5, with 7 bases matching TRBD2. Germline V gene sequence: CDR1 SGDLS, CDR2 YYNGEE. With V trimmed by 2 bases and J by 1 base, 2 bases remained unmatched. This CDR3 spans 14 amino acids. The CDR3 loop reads CASSVSSGQETQYF. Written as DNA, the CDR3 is TGTGCCAGCAGCGTCTCTAGCGGCCAAGAGACCCAGTACTTC.

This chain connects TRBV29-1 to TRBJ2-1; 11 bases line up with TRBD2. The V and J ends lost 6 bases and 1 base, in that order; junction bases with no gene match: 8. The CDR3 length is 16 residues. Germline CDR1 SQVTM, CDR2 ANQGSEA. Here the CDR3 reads CSVFTSGSESYNEQFF. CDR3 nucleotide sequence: TGCAGCGTGTTTACTAGCGGGAGTGAGTCCTACAATGAGCAGTTCTTC.

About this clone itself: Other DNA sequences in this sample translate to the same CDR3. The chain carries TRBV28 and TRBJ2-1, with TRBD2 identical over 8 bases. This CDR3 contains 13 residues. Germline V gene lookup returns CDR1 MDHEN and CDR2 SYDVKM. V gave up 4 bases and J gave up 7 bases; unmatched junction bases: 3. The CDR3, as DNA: TGTGCCAGCAGTTCAAGCGGGAGAAATGAGCAGTTCTTC. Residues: CASSSSGRNEQFF.

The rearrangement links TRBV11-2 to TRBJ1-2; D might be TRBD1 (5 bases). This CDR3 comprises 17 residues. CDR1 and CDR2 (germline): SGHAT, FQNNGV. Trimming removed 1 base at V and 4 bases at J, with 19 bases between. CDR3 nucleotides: TGTGCCAGCAGCTTAGGACAGCTACTCAAACCGTTCTATGGCTACACCTTC. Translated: CASSLGQLLKPFYGYTF.

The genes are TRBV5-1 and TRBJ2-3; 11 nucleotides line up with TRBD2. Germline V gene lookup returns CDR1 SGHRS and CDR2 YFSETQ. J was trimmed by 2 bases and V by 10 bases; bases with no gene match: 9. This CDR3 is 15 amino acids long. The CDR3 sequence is CAGSTSGGFTDTQYF. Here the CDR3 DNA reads TGCGCCGGATCTACTAGCGGGGGTTTCACAGATACGCAGTATTTT.

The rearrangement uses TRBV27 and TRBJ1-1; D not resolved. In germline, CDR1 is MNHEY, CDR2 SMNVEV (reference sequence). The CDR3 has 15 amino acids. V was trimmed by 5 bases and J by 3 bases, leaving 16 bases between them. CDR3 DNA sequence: TGTGCCAGCAGTCCCCCCCCGGGCGGATACACTGAAGCTTTCTTT. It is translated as CASSPPPGGYTEAFF.

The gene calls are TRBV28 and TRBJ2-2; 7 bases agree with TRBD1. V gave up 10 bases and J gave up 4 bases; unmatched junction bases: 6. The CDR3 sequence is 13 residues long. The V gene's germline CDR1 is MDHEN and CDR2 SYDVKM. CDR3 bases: TGTGCCACCCAAGGGGGCTCCACCGGGGAGCTGTTTTTT. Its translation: CATQGGSTGELFF.